Following are 31 T cell receptor beta chains from one sample sequenced in a study of early T cells in non-severe SARS-CoV-2 infection. TCRdb used MiXCR to reprocess the 5' RACE reads, holding one entry per CDR3 protein. In the table there are approximately 70,000 distinct CDR3 sequences, approximately 10% of which are singletons. Material: whole blood, obtained at baseline. The receptors were gathered from an adult who was a healthcare worker with PCR-confirmed SARS-CoV-2 infection or an uninfected control (not recorded which).

This clonotype has a handful of counts. The gene calls are TRBV7-2 and TRBJ2-7, with D perhaps TRBD1 (6 bases). Trimming took 5 bases from V and 4 from J, leaving 18 bases between them. The germline V gene encodes CDR1 SGHTA and CDR2 FQGNSA. The length of the CDR3 is 15 residues. CDR3 DNA: TGTGCCAGCAGCACACAAAGTGGGGGCCGGTACGAGCAGTACTTC. It yields the protein CASSTQSGGRYEQYF. Filled out from reference TRBV7-2 and TRBJ2-7, the complete variable domain reads GAGVSQSPSNKVTEKGKDVELRCDPISGHTALYWYRQSLGQGLEFLIYFQGNSAPDKSGLPSDRFSAERTGGSVSTLTIQRTQQEDSAVYLCASSTQSGGRYEQYFGPGTRLTVT.

This clonotype was seen a handful of times. The chain links TRBV29-1 to TRBJ2-7; tentative D call: TRBD1 (5 bases). The CDR3 extends over 13 amino acids. Germline assignment: CDR1 SQVTM and CDR2 ANQGSEA. With 2 bases removed from V and 0 bases from J, the gap between germline ends came to 8 bases. The CDR3 region has the DNA TGCAGCGTTGAATCAGGGATCTCCTACGAGCAGTACTTC. Translating it yields CSVESGISYEQYF.

This clonotype was found many times. The chain recombines TRBV7-8 with TRBJ1-1; 10 bases map to TRBD1. After removal of 0 bases from V and 4 bases from J, the junction contained 14 bases not matched to a gene. The length of the CDR3 is 19 residues. Germline V gives CDR1 SGHVS, CDR2 FQNEAQ. CDR3 in DNA: TGTGCCAGCAGCTTAGCTAGATCGATCGGGACAGGGGAACGCACTGAAGCTTTCTTT. Encoded protein: CASSLARSIGTGERTEAFF.

The chain joins TRBV7-3 to TRBJ1-1; TRBD1 agrees at 8 bases. The CDR3 has 16 amino acids. V gave up 5 bases and J gave up 3 bases; unmatched junction bases: 11. Germline V gene sequence: CDR1 SGHTA, CDR2 FQGTGA. In nucleotides, the CDR3 is TGTGCCAGCAGCCCGCGGACAGGGAGGGTCGACACTGAAGCTTTCTTT. Translating it yields CASSPRTGRVDTEAFF.

This clonotype has a handful of counts. This chain links TRBV15 with TRBJ2-6; a weak D match, TRBD1 (6 bases). Trimming removed 8 bases from V and 4 bases from J, with 15 bases in between. The CDR3 consists of 15 residues. Germline CDR1 is LNHNV and CDR2 is YYDKDF (reference sequence). The CDR3 DNA reads TGTGCCACCGCGTCCAGGGGCTCCGGGGCCAACGTCCTGACTTTC. Protein sequence: CATASRGSGANVLTF.

This clonotype showed up just a few times. The chain recombines TRBV7-8 with TRBJ1-2, with a tentative D call TRBD1 (6 bases). Looked up from germline, CDR1 is SGHVS and CDR2 is FQNEAQ. The CDR3 is 13 amino acids. Trimming cost V 1 base and J 4 bases, with 7 bases left between them. The CDR3 DNA follows: TGTGCCAGCAGCTTAGGGACAGTCTATGGCTACACCTTC. It encodes CASSLGTVYGYTF.

This clonotype was seen a handful of times. The chain recombines TRBV6-6 with TRBJ2-1, with 8 bases matching TRBD1. The CDR3 is made up of 14 amino acids. Trimming took 6 bases from V and 2 from J; bases not matched to a gene: 3. CDR1 is MNHNY, CDR2 SVGAGI, per germline (reference sequence). The CDR3: CASSDRGTYNEQFF. CDR3 nucleotide sequence: TGTGCCAGCAGCGACAGGGGAACCTACAATGAGCAGTTCTTC.

This clonotype was counted a few times. This sequence joins TRBV6-5 and TRBJ1-2, with TRBD1 matching over 7 bases. CDR3 size: 13 residues. V lost 6 bases, J lost 2 bases, and 3 bases stayed unmatched. Germline V gene lookup returns CDR1 MNHEY and CDR2 SVGAGI. Here the CDR3 reads CASSVRGNYGYTF. For the CDR3, the DNA is TGTGCCAGCAGCGTCAGGGGGAACTATGGCTACACCTTC.

This clonotype was detected ten times or more. The rearrangement uses TRBV9 and TRBJ1-5; the D gene is possibly TRBD1 (5 bases). From germline, CDR1 is SGDLS and CDR2 YYNGEE. This CDR3 is 15 amino acids long. V was trimmed by 0 bases and J by 7 bases, leaving 14 bases between them. CDR3 loop: CASSVAAGSNQPQHF. In DNA form, the CDR3 reads TGTGCCAGCAGCGTAGCGGCAGGGTCCAACCAGCCCCAGCATTTT.

This rearrangement joins TRBV7-3 to TRBJ2-3; no firm D call. The V end lost 2 bases, the J end lost 4 bases, and 10 bases lay between the germline ends. From germline, CDR1 is SGHTA and CDR2 FQGTGA. The CDR3 is 14 amino acids. For the CDR3, the DNA is TGTGCCAGCAGCTTAGTAGCAAACCCAGATACGCAGTATTTT. Its protein is CASSLVANPDTQYF.

This clonotype was observed a few times. This sequence joins TRBV20-1 and TRBJ2-1; no reliable D call. V lost 4 bases and J 0 bases, leaving 13 bases between the germline ends. Germline loops: CDR1 DFQATT, CDR2 SNEGSKA (reference sequence). This CDR3 is 15 amino acids long. The CDR3 bases are TGCAGTGCTAACCGACATACACCCTCCTACAATGAGCAGTTCTTC. Residues: CSANRHTPSYNEQFF.

Only a few counts were recorded for this clonotype. The J gene is TRBJ2-1, the V gene TRBV28; unclear D gene. V shed 3 bases and J shed 8 bases, with 8 bases lying between them. The CDR3 is made up of 12 amino acids. The V gene's germline CDR1 is MDHEN and CDR2 SYDVKM. The CDR3 DNA reads TGTGCCAGCAGTTTCCCCGGATATGAGCAGTTCTTC. Protein product: CASSFPGYEQFF.

This clonotype occurred many times. The rearrangement links TRBV12-5 to TRBJ1-4, with TRBD1 matching over 8 bases. This CDR3 is built from 18 residues. With V trimmed by 6 bases and J by 0 bases, 12 bases remained unmatched. Germline CDR1 LGHNT, CDR2 FRNRAP. CDR3 sequence reads: CASGSSGGSLTTNEKLFF. DNA for the CDR3: TGTGCTAGTGGCTCATCAGGGGGCTCCCTTACAACTAATGAAAAACTGTTTTTT.

The chain has TRBV5-1 and TRBJ1-2; 7 bases match TRBD1. V shed 4 bases, J shed 4 bases, and the junction held 7 bases outside the gene matches. CDR3 length equals 14 residues. CDR1 is SGHRS and CDR2 is YFSETQ in the germline V gene. Here the CDR3 reads CASSPRQGGYGYTF. CDR3 sequence (DNA): TGCGCCAGCAGCCCTAGACAGGGTGGCTATGGCTACACCTTC.

The rearrangement joins TRBV5-1 to TRBJ2-3; TRBD1 agrees at 7 bases. The V segment lost 4 bases and the J segment 3 bases; nucleotides outside the gene matches: 8. The CDR3 is 15 amino acids. Germline V gives CDR1 SGHRS, CDR2 YFSETQ. CDR3 amino acids: CASSVLQGITDTQYF. The CDR3, as DNA: TGCGCCAGCAGCGTCCTACAGGGGATAACAGATACGCAGTATTTT.

J is TRBJ1-1 and V is TRBV18; D may be TRBD1 (6 bases). The germline gives CDR1 KGHSH, CDR2 LQKENI. The CDR3 length is 14 residues. Trimming pared 3 bases from V and 10 bases from J, leaving 18 bases between. The CDR3 protein is CASSPPIVGQRAFF. CDR3 coding DNA: TGTGCCAGCTCACCCCCGATCGTAGGACAGAGAGCTTTCTTT.

This clonotype was recorded at least ten times. The genes are TRBV2 and TRBJ2-7; TRBD1 agrees at 8 bases. With 2 bases clipped from V and 0 bases from J, the junction kept 3 bases outside the gene matches. The length of the CDR3 is 15 residues. Germline lookup yields CDR1 SNHLY and CDR2 FYNNEI. The CDR3 bases are TGTGCCAGCAGTGAACTTACAGGGGGCTCCTACGAGCAGTACTTC. It specifies CASSELTGGSYEQYF.

This clonotype was counted once. The chain carries TRBV18 and TRBJ1-2; 7 bases align to TRBD1. V lost 3 bases, J lost 8 bases, and 6 bases stayed unmatched. This CDR3 is 13 amino acids long. Germline V gives CDR1 KGHSH, CDR2 LQKENI. The CDR3 spells CASSPDQGDGYTF. CDR3 coding DNA: TGTGCCAGCTCACCCGACCAGGGGGACGGCTACACCTTC.

This clonotype was recorded many times. This chain links TRBV4-2 with TRBJ2-7; TRBD1 aligns across 8 bases. The trim removed 4 bases at V and 0 bases at J, leaving 5 bases unmatched. CDR3 length: 15 amino acids. Germline V lookup: CDR1 LGHNA, CDR2 YNFKEQ. The CDR3 spells CASSRTTGDSYEQYF. The CDR3 DNA follows: TGTGCCAGCAGCCGGACGACAGGGGACTCCTACGAGCAGTACTTC.

This clonotype appeared a few times. The chain links TRBV19 to TRBJ2-1, with TRBD1 matching 9 bases. Trimming took 6 bases from V and 7 from J; bases not matched to a gene: 10. Germline CDR1 LNHDA, CDR2 SQIVND (reference sequence). CDR3 length equals 15 residues. CDR3 amino acids: CASRPPGTGKNEQFF. CDR3 coding DNA: TGTGCCAGTAGGCCTCCCGGGACAGGGAAAAATGAGCAGTTCTTC.

V and J are TRBV10-3 and TRBJ2-5; TRBD2 matches 7 bases. From germline, CDR1 is ENHRY and CDR2 SYGVKD. This CDR3 spans 15 amino acids. V shed 0 bases, J shed 2 bases, and the junction held 3 bases outside the gene matches. CDR3: CAISESASGQETQYF. Written as DNA, the CDR3 is TGTGCCATCAGTGAGTCGGCTAGCGGTCAAGAGACCCAGTACTTC.

The table lists this clonotype with a few counts. The V and J genes are TRBV27 and TRBJ1-1, with D possibly being TRBD1 (6 bases). This CDR3 comprises 14 residues. Germline CDR1 MNHEY, CDR2 SMNVEV (reference sequence). V lost 1 base, J lost 6 bases, and 12 bases lay in between. CDR3 residues: CASSLLVRGAEAFF. Here the CDR3 DNA reads TGTGCCAGCAGTTTATTAGTCAGGGGCGCTGAAGCTTTCTTT.

In its sample, this clonotype was seen a few times. CDR3 nucleotides: TGCGCCAGCAGCCAAGGTACCAGCTCTGGAAACACCATATATTTT. It is translated as CASSQGTSSGNTIYF. The gene calls are TRBV4-3 and TRBJ1-3; unclear D gene. V shed 1 base and J shed 0 bases, with 7 bases lying between them. Germline-derived CDR1 and CDR2 are LGHNA and YSLEER. The CDR3 totals 15 residues.

This clonotype was counted many times. This rearrangement joins TRBV5-1 to TRBJ2-2; 12 nucleotides match TRBD1. The CDR3 has 17 amino acids. In germline, CDR1 is SGHRS, CDR2 YFSETQ. Trimming removed 4 bases from V and 1 base from J; junction bases left unmatched: 5. CDR3 nucleotides: TGCGCCAGCAGCGCGGGACAGGGGGCGCGGAACACCGGGGAGCTGTTTTTT. This gives the protein CASSAGQGARNTGELFF.

This sequence joins TRBV7-9 and TRBJ2-1; possibly TRBD2 for D (5 bases). The CDR3 spans 11 residues. Trimming took 4 bases from V and 9 from J, leaving 7 bases between them. Looked up from germline, CDR1 is SEHNR and CDR2 is FQNEAQ (reference sequence). The CDR3 here is CASSWSGEQFF. The CDR3 DNA is TGTGCCAGCAGCTGGAGCGGTGAGCAGTTCTTC.

This clonotype was picked up a small number of times. V and J are TRBV20-1 and TRBJ1-5, with unresolved D. V lost 2 bases to trimming and J lost 3 bases, with 11 bases between them. The CDR3 contains 14 residues. CDR1 and CDR2 (germline): DFQATT, SNEGSKA (reference sequence). CDR3 bases: TGCAGTGCTAGATTGGGCCCGGACAATCAGCCCCAGCATTTT. It specifies CSARLGPDNQPQHF.

This clonotype was detected a few times. The chain joins TRBV2 to TRBJ2-7; D is undetermined. The CDR3 is 14 residues long. The V end was cut by 3 bases, the J end by 1 base, with 10 bases between. From germline, CDR1 is SNHLY and CDR2 FYNNEI. The CDR3 bases are TGTGCCAGCAGTGACTTCCGGAGTTCCTACGAGCAGTACTTC. Translation gives CASSDFRSSYEQYF.

The chain carries TRBV6-1 and TRBJ1-1, with D uncertain. The germline CDR1 and CDR2 sequences are MNHNS and SASEGT. Deletions cut 5 bases from V and 1 base from J, with 11 bases between. CDR3 length: 14 amino acids. The CDR3: CASSQFYRNTEAFF. The CDR3 DNA reads as TGTGCCAGCAGTCAATTTTACAGGAACACTGAAGCTTTCTTT.

This clonotype was recorded many times. The CDR3 region is CSAREGGTGSSPLHF. In DNA form, the CDR3 reads TGCAGTGCTAGAGAGGGAGGGACAGGGAGTTCACCCCTCCACTTT. The V gene is TRBV20-1, the J gene TRBJ1-6, with 9 bases matching TRBD1. The CDR3 contains 15 residues. The V gene's germline CDR1 is DFQATT and CDR2 SNEGSKA (reference sequence). V lost 0 bases, J lost 9 bases, and 6 bases stayed unmatched.

There are many counts of this clonotype. This rearrangement joins TRBV7-2 to TRBJ2-3; D remains ambiguous. In germline, CDR1 is SGHTA, CDR2 FQGNSA. V lost 1 base and J 0 bases, leaving 11 bases between the germline ends. CDR3 length: 16 amino acids. The CDR3 reads CASSLGLRTSTDTQYF. CDR3 sequence (DNA): TGTGCCAGCAGCTTAGGGTTGCGAACAAGCACAGATACGCAGTATTTT.

This clonotype was counted only a few times. The chain uses TRBV20-1 and TRBJ2-7; 7 nucleotides agree with TRBD1. Looked up from germline, CDR1 is DFQATT and CDR2 is SNEGSKA (reference sequence). The CDR3 is made up of 13 amino acids. V was pared by 5 bases and J by 0 bases, with 4 bases of the junction left unmatched. The CDR3 DNA is TGCAGTGCTCGGACAGGCTTCTCCTACGAGCAGTACTTC. Encoded protein: CSARTGFSYEQYF.